This TCR beta chain stems from a study of T cell responses to AZD1222 COVID-19 vaccine. Worth noting for this clone: Its antigen is as yet unknown.

Profiling relied on immunoSEQ multiplex PCR, and the TCRdb table lists in-frame clones only, not all of them. The sample contains 100,000 to 150,000 clones, around 90% of which appear only once. Study-wide results and caveats: The study reported that nearly half of spike-specific TCRs target unmutated variant regions. Across the whole spike, CD4 TCRs peaked at regions 160-218 and 743-854. Two AZD1222 doses significantly raised spike-specific TCR breadth and depth over controls.

Germline CDR1 and CDR2: LGHDT and YNNKEL (reference sequence). V lost 3 bases to trimming and J lost 2 bases, with 5 bases between them. CDR3 size: 12 residues. The sample here was peripheral blood, taken on day 0 of AZD1222 vaccination. The chain is built from TRBV3-1 (or the pseudogene TRBV3-2) and TRBJ2-7; D is unresolved. The sequence was collected from an adult in good health. The CDR3 DNA is TGTGCCAGCAGCCATTCAGCCTACGAGCAGTACTTC. Its protein is CASSHSAYEQYF.